This TCR beta chain was sequenced in a study of identical twins (dated by TCRdb to 2015 to 2016). In the study overall: To test whether fetal clonotypes persist, the study used deep sequencing on TCR alpha and beta repertoires from monozygotic twins, unrelated adults of various ages, and cord blood. To rule out contamination, replicate twin experiments were performed at different times with different library preparation protocols. Results and caveats for the whole study, not just this receptor: Invariant T cells such as MAIT and iNKT could partly confound zero-insertion analyses, although diverse VJ usage argued against such confounding for most clonotypes. Compared with coincidental sharing between unrelated individuals, out-of-frame TCR alpha sequences shared between twins showed an excess of sequences with low generation probability. Abundant cord blood beta clonotypes had fewer insertions, young adult naive repertoires showed a similar but weaker trend, and memory repertoires showed no such trend. Conclusions relied on cross-sectional statistical analysis, since the same donors could not be followed over many years. In monozygotic twins, recombination models systematically underestimated out-of-frame TCR alpha sharing, but the models matched the sharing seen between unrelated individuals. Excess twin sharing in beta out-of-frame sequences was weaker because fewer shared sequences lowered the signal-to-noise ratio.

Notes on this clonotype: This receptor's antigen is unknown. Base quality data are lacking; no much larger clone is found one base away.

Only healthy Caucasian donors were included. Three pairs of female monozygotic twins, all aged about 18 to 29 years, made up the twin cohort. The RNA used for TCR libraries was isolated from peripheral blood mononuclear cells. The germline ends are 15 bases apart after V is trimmed by 4 bases and J by 2 bases. Sequences SGDLS (CDR1) and YYNGEE (CDR2) are obtained from the germline V gene. From the cysteine through the phenylalanine, the CDR3 covers 15 amino acids. Only the CDR3 DNA is retained, 45 bases long and in frame from the first base. The library was made by 5' RACE. For sequencing, an Illumina HiSeq 2000 was employed. A universal primer binding site was added through template switching, and the final cDNA carried a unique molecular identifier so that TCR cDNA molecules could be counted accurately. Specific primers in the conserved constant-segment region were used to synthesize first-strand cDNA for the TCR alpha and beta chains. To control for contamination, every cDNA library carried two barcodes: a SMART-Mk sample barcode plus Illumina barcodes. TruSeq adapter sequences and Illumina sample barcodes were added in two successive PCR steps. Sequencing of the TCR alpha and beta cDNA libraries was done on the Illumina HiSeq platform using custom primers. Regarding the original processing steps: Raw reads were processed with MiGEC to extract unique molecular identifiers, and MiXCR was used to determine CDR3 positions. Recombination models were inferred per individual with the repgenHMM and IGoR tools using an EM algorithm. The tcR package in R was used for shared clonotype analysis, with sharing normalized by the product of cloneset sizes. To study raw recombination without the effects of thymic and clonal selection, out-of-frame nonproductive sequences were analyzed. Clones were called with MiXCR by TCRdb after fastp trimmed the public reads at Q25, and only in-frame beta chains were retained. One record per CDR3 amino acid sequence lists the most common genes and DNA. It is TCRdb's table, rather than the study itself, that gives the V and J calls and clone size. The sample table lists fewer than 900,000 distinct CDR3 sequences, about 20% of them with a count of one. The ten largest account for around 4.4% of the sample.

This sample was shared with a second study, whose subject was T cells expressing NK-cell markers. As noted in the second study: Under 10 donors provided sorted CD3+CD56+NKG2C+, CD3+CD56+NKG2C- and CD3+CD56-NKG2C+ T-cell subsets, whose TCR beta-chain repertoires were profiled. Seven of the eight sequenced donors were HCMV-seropositive and one was HCMV-seronegative. In several experiments an anti-gammadeltaTCR antibody was added to restrict sorting to alphabetaTCR-expressing T cells. In six donors, the dominant CD3+CD56+NKG2C+ clonotypes were among the top 10 CD8+ clonotypes and accounted for about 1.0-7.5% of CD8+ T cells. Those dominant clonotypes were again the most abundant among CD3+CD56-NKG2C+ cells in several donors, at about 25-60.1%. Whether the expanded NKG2C-expressing T cell clones were specific for HCMV antigens was left unclear. The study sequenced eight donors, all healthy volunteers chosen at random: three men and five women. HCMV-specific IgG was detected in serum with a commercial ELISA kit to determine HCMV serostatus. Bulk peripheral blood T-cell repertoires were additionally sequenced from unsorted PBMC for several donors. MIGEC was used to demultiplex reads and group reads by UMI, and MiTCR was used to assemble and quantify clonotypes. To exclude erroneous sequences, any TCR cDNA sequence not supported by at least two reads was discarded. The tcR package was used for downstream repertoire analysis, and clonotypes were matched across fractions by CDR3 nucleotide sequence plus V segment. VDJmatch was used to annotate antigen specificity against VDJdb, with one amino acid substitution in CDR3 permitted.

The V and J genes are TRBV9 and TRBJ1-2; the D region possibly corresponds to TRBD1 (5 bases align). This sequence was found in a woman younger than 30 in good health. The sample comprised PBMCs. The nucleotide sequence is TGTGCCAGCAGCACCCGACAGAAACCGAACTATGGCTACACCTTC. Translated, it gives CASSTRQKPNYGYTF.